This T cell receptor (beta chain) was documented in a study of blood T cell repertoires in COVID-19. The protocol was immunoSEQ multiplex PCR, while the TCRdb copy is restricted to in-frame clones and leaves out a portion. Altogether roughly 250,000 clones are present, roughly 85% being singletons, with the ten largest covering more than 4%. For recovered donors of Cohort 3, there were two negative PCRs, clearance, or symptom resolution. V shed 6 bases and J shed 6 bases, with 24 bases lying between them. The CDR3 spans 16 residues. In germline, CDR1 is MGHRA, CDR2 YSYEKL. The sequencing sample was made of PBMCs or T cells enriched from blood (not recorded which). The genes are TRBV4-1 and TRBJ2-7, with a possible D match to TRBD2 (6 bases). The clonotype comes from a woman aged 30 to 39 who had recovered from COVID-19. The CDR3 sequence is CASSPTPGRSLSEQYF. The CDR3 region has the DNA TGCGCCAGCAGTCCTACCCCAGGGAGGAGCCTCTCCGAGCAGTACTTC.